This TCR beta chain was recorded in a study of tumor-infiltrating lymphocytes in oesophageal squamous cell carcinoma. TCRdb reanalysed the PCR reads using MiXCR and keeps one entry per CDR3 protein. The sample contains about 13,000 distinct CDR3 sequences, roughly half of which appear only once. CDR1 and CDR2 (germline): MNHNS, SASEGT. This CDR3 is built from 14 residues. The chain carries TRBV6-1 and TRBJ2-4; 10 bases line up with TRBD1. TRBJ2-7 matches the DNA end more closely, so the J call is doubtful. This TCR was sampled from a male donor with esophageal squamous cell carcinoma. Sequencing input: esophageal tumor tissue. The CDR3 here is CASSSGTGVSEQYF. CDR3 in DNA: TGTGCCAGCAGTTCTGGGACAGGGGTAAGCGAGCAGTACTTC.